Below are 5 T cell receptor beta chains sequenced from a single sample in a study of shared clonotypes between healthy human individuals. Only in-frame clones appear in the TCRdb table, and some are missing; sequencing was by immunoSEQ multiplex PCR. The table has roughly 2.5 million clones, approximately 90% seen once. Sequencing input: naive CD4+ T cells sorted from blood. Regarding subset: CD45RA+ positively selected. The source of these receptors is a man aged 18 to 30 in good health.

The chain joins TRBV2 to TRBJ2-5, with a tentative D call TRBD2 (6 bases). Trimming stripped 3 bases from V and 5 bases from J, with 10 bases between. This CDR3 spans 13 amino acids. Per the germline V gene, CDR1 is SNHLY and CDR2 is FYNNEI. CDR3 sequence (DNA): TGTGCCAGCAGTGATCCCGGGAGCGAGACCCAGTACTTC. Translating gives CASSDPGSETQYF.

This chain connects TRBV28 to TRBJ1-2; tentatively, D is TRBD1 (6 bases). The CDR3 length is 15 residues. The V gene's germline CDR1 is MDHEN and CDR2 SYDVKM. V was cut by 4 bases and J by 4 bases, with 16 bases left in between. The CDR3 nucleotides are TGTGCCAGCAGTTCGGGACACCGAACTTCCTATGGCTACACCTTC. Translated: CASSSGHRTSYGYTF.

This chain connects TRBV30 to TRBJ2-7, with D possibly matching TRBD2 (5 bases). Germline values: CDR1 GTSNPN, CDR2 SVGIG (reference sequence). Trimming left V 5 bases short and J 1 base short, with 9 bases between. CDR3 length: 12 amino acids. CDR3 sequence reads: CAWAGPSYEQYF. The DNA for the CDR3 is TGTGCCTGGGCGGGCCCATCCTACGAGCAGTACTTC.

V is TRBV30 and J is TRBJ1-4; D perhaps matches TRBD1 (6 bases). Trimming removed 3 bases at V and 7 bases at J, with 9 bases between. The CDR3 is made up of 12 amino acids. Germline loops: CDR1 GTSNPN, CDR2 SVGIG (reference sequence). CDR3 loop: CAWRDSGEKLFF. The CDR3 DNA reads TGTGCCTGGAGGGACAGTGGTGAAAAACTGTTTTTT.

The chain has TRBV4-1 and TRBJ2-1; 15 nucleotides line up with TRBD2. V gave up 2 bases and J gave up 4 bases; unmatched junction bases: 3. Germline V CDR1 and CDR2: MGHRA, YSYEKL. There are 17 residues in the CDR3. In DNA, the CDR3 is TGCGCCAGCAGCCAATCGGGGACTAGCGGGGGGTACAATGAGCAGTTCTTC. This sequence encodes CASSQSGTSGGYNEQFF.